Shown below are 25 T cell receptor beta chains from a single sample sequenced in a study of identical twins. TCRdb ran MiXCR on the 5' RACE reads and lists one entry per CDR3 protein. The repertoire consists of some 190,000 distinct CDR3 sequences, with 15% to 20% occurring once and the leading ten covering over 35%. These same data were also listed under a study on T cells expressing NK-cell markers.

Sequenced material: CD8+ T cells sorted from blood. These receptors were taken from a woman younger than 30 in good health.

The chain couples TRBV7-2 to TRBJ2-1, with 15 bases fitting TRBD2. Germline values: CDR1 SGHTA, CDR2 FQGNSA. There are 19 residues in the CDR3. J lost 6 bases, V lost 0 bases, and 9 bases had no gene match. CDR3 coding DNA: TGTGCCAGCAGCTTAGCCCCCGGGACTAGCGGGAGGTACCTCAATGAGCAGTTCTTC. It is translated as CASSLAPGTSGRYLNEQFF.

The chain combines TRBV14 with TRBJ2-5; 7 positions match TRBD2. V dropped 0 bases and J dropped 3; count of bases not matched to a gene: 7. CDR3 size: 16 residues. From germline, CDR1 is SGHDN and CDR2 FVKESK. CDR3 nucleotides: TGTGCCAGCAGCCAAGATACGTGGCGGGGGAAAGAGACCCAGTACTTC. Amino acid sequence: CASSQDTWRGKETQYF.

The V gene is TRBV4-2, the J gene TRBJ2-1; 8 nucleotides match TRBD2. The germline CDR1 and CDR2 sequences are LGHNA and YNFKEQ. The CDR3 covers 18 residues. J lost 9 bases, V lost 4 bases, and 20 bases had no gene match. DNA of the CDR3: TGTGCCAGCAGCCGAAAGGGGCCCGACCGGGGGGGCCGGTCTGAGCAGTTCTTC. The encoded protein is CASSRKGPDRGGRSEQFF.

The chain employs TRBV12-3 or TRBV12-4 and TRBJ2-1, with 7 bases aligning to TRBD2. There are 15 residues in the CDR3. Losses at the gene ends were 2 bases for V and 7 bases for J; bases not matched to a gene: 8. The CDR3 bases are TGTGCCAGCAGTTTAATTGGGGAGGGCTGGAATGAGCAGTTCTTC. Protein sequence: CASSLIGEGWNEQFF.

The chain carries TRBV10-1 and TRBJ2-7, with TRBD1 matching 8 bases. Germline V gene data show CDR1 as WNHNN and CDR2 as SYGVQD (reference sequence). This CDR3 has 14 residues. J gave up 5 bases and V 5 bases, and 8 bases lay outside the gene matches. Here the CDR3 DNA reads TGCGCCAGCAGTACAGGGGGTTTTGACAACGAGCAGTACTTC. It codes for CASSTGGFDNEQYF.

This clonotype was detected a few times. The chain has TRBV12-3 or TRBV12-4 and TRBJ1-5; weak D call: TRBD1 (5 bases). The CDR3 length is 15 residues. The germline V and J ends were trimmed by 0 bases and 0 bases, with 6 bases remaining between them. The CDR3 region has the DNA TGTGCCAGCAGTTTAGCGGGACTTAGCAATCAGCCCCAGCATTTT. It yields the protein CASSLAGLSNQPQHF.

J is TRBJ2-6 and V is TRBV11-3, with unresolved D. CDR1 and CDR2 from the germline V gene are SGHNT and YENEEA. Between the trimmed V and J ends, which lost 5 bases and 0 bases, there was a span of 8 bases. The CDR3 covers 15 residues. The CDR3 loop reads CASSPPLSGANVLTF. For the CDR3, the DNA is TGTGCCAGCAGCCCCCCCCTCTCTGGGGCCAACGTCCTGACTTTC. Combining the CDR3 with reference TRBV11-3 and TRBJ2-6 gives the whole variable domain EAGVVQSPRYKIIEKKQPVAFWCNPISGHNTLYWYLQNLGQGPELLIRYENEEAVDDSQLPKDRFSAERLKGVDSTLKIQPAELGDSAVYLCASSPPLSGANVLTFGAGSRLTVL.

V is TRBV24-1 and J is TRBJ2-2; no firm D call. The CDR3 length is 13 residues. Germline assignment: CDR1 KGHDR and CDR2 SFDVKD. The V end was cut by 2 bases, the J end by 4 bases, with 4 bases between. CDR3 amino acids: CATSDSGTGELFF. CDR3 nucleotide sequence: TGTGCCACCAGTGATTCGGGCACCGGGGAGCTGTTTTTT.

The gene calls are TRBV3-1 and TRBJ2-5; D uncertain. The CDR3 is made up of 16 amino acids. Between the trimmed V and J ends, which lost 0 bases and 4 bases, there was a span of 15 bases. The V gene's germline CDR1 is LGHDT and CDR2 YNNKEL (reference sequence). The CDR3 loop is CASSQDGNYLGETQYF. Here the CDR3 DNA reads TGTGCCAGCAGCCAAGATGGAAATTACCTCGGAGAGACCCAGTACTTC.

The sample holds many counts of this clonotype. The rearrangement links TRBV12-3 or TRBV12-4 to TRBJ2-3, with D unclear. The CDR3 runs 13 residues. Trimming stripped 3 bases from V and 10 bases from J, with 14 bases between. CDR3 residues: CASSFDSSFSQYF. The CDR3 bases are TGTGCCAGCAGTTTTGACTCCTCTTTTTCGCAGTATTTT.

V usage is TRBV10-3 and J usage is TRBJ2-7, with D possibly TRBD2 on 6 matching bases. The germline gives CDR1 ENHRY, CDR2 SYGVKD. This CDR3 is 13 amino acids long. The ends were cut back, 10 bases at V and 0 bases at J, with 13 bases in the middle. CDR3 amino acids: CATGAGPSYEQYF. The CDR3 DNA follows: TGTGCCACGGGAGCGGGCCCCTCCTACGAGCAGTACTTC.

The sample holds many counts of this clonotype. The chain couples TRBV3-1 to TRBJ2-7; 10 nucleotides line up with TRBD2. V was clipped by 1 base and J by 2 bases; unmatched bases: 2. From germline, CDR1 is LGHDT and CDR2 YNNKEL (reference sequence). This CDR3 is 15 amino acids long. The DNA for the CDR3 is TGTGCCAGCAGCCAAGGAGCGGGAGGGCCCTACGAGCAGTACTTC. Protein: CASSQGAGGPYEQYF.

The genes are TRBV14 and TRBJ2-1; TRBD2 agrees at 9 bases. V lost 0 bases, J lost 8 bases, and 11 bases stayed unmatched. Germline V gene data show CDR1 as SGHDN and CDR2 as FVKESK. The CDR3 runs 17 residues. The CDR3 DNA reads as TGTGCCAGCAGCCAAGAAGTGGTATTAGCGGGAGAGGATGAGCAGTTCTTC. Its translation: CASSQEVVLAGEDEQFF.

This clonotype was picked up many times. This sequence joins TRBV20-1 and TRBJ1-1, with D unclear. Trimming took off 1 base at V and 2 bases at J, with 11 bases between the two ends. CDR1 DFQATT and CDR2 SNEGSKA come from the germline V gene (reference sequence). There are 14 residues in the CDR3. Here the CDR3 DNA reads TGCAGTGCTAGAGTCCCGGGCCTAAACACTGAAGCTTTCTTT. Residues: CSARVPGLNTEAFF.

This clonotype was found a few times. The chain couples TRBV14 to TRBJ2-1; D is ambiguous. The CDR3 spans 15 residues. V was pared by 0 bases and J by 0 bases, with 6 bases between. Germline CDR1 SGHDN, CDR2 FVKESK. For the CDR3, the DNA is TGTGCCAGCAGCCAAGATTTAAGCTCCTACAATGAGCAGTTCTTC. Protein product: CASSQDLSSYNEQFF.

There are a few counts of this clonotype. This sequence joins TRBV4-3 and TRBJ2-1; D perhaps matches TRBD1 (6 bases). V dropped 5 bases and J dropped 3 bases, with 14 bases sitting between them. Germline CDR1 reads LGHNA; CDR2 reads YSLEER. This CDR3 is built from 15 residues. The CDR3 DNA sequence: TGCGCCAGCAGCGCCGCCGGGACAATCTACAATGAGCAGTTCTTC. It specifies CASSAAGTIYNEQFF.

This clonotype was seen more than once but under ten times. CDR3 amino acids: CASSLGIRGGTEYDSYNEQFF. The CDR3 region has the DNA TGCGCCAGCAGCTTGGGAATTCGGGGGGGGACTGAGTATGACTCCTACAATGAGCAGTTCTTC. The chain links TRBV5-1 to TRBJ2-1, with TRBD2 identical over 8 bases. CDR1 is SGHRS, CDR2 YFSETQ, per germline. The CDR3 has 21 amino acids. J lost 0 bases, V lost 0 bases, and 17 bases had no gene match.

The chain joins TRBV9 to TRBJ2-3; D gene uncertain. V lost 5 bases to trimming and J lost 3 bases, with 13 bases between them. The CDR3 length is 14 residues. Germline CDR1 and CDR2: SGDLS and YYNGEE. The DNA for the CDR3 is TGTGCCAGCAGTTCAGAGGTGTTGACAGATACGCAGTATTTT. Protein product: CASSSEVLTDTQYF.

In its sample, this clonotype was seen a few times. The chain carries TRBV11-2 and TRBJ2-2; D unclear. The CDR3 contains 16 residues. The germline gives CDR1 SGHAT, CDR2 FQNNGV. V was shortened by 4 bases and J by 0 bases, with 12 bases between the two germline ends. DNA of the CDR3: TGTGCCAGCAGCTCATGGGCGATGTCGAACACCGGGGAGCTGTTTTTT. This translates into CASSSWAMSNTGELFF.

The CDR3 DNA is TGTGCCAGCAGCGCCCAGTCCATACAGGGCAATGAGCAGTTCTTC. Encoded protein: CASSAQSIQGNEQFF. The chain employs TRBV3-1 and TRBJ2-1; maybe TRBD1 (6 bases). The CDR3 extends over 15 amino acids. CDR1 LGHDT and CDR2 YNNKEL come from the germline V gene (reference sequence). V lost 5 bases to trimming and J lost 6 bases, with 17 bases between them.

This chain joins TRBV10-3 and TRBJ1-2; 10 bases are a match to TRBD1. V shed 6 bases, J shed 6 bases, and the junction held 7 bases outside the gene matches. CDR1 ENHRY and CDR2 SYGVKD come from the germline V gene. This CDR3 region has 14 residues. DNA for the CDR3: TGTGCCATCAGGGGAGGGACAGGGGAGCATGGCTACACCTTC. Its translation is CAIRGGTGEHGYTF.

The chain is built from TRBV11-2 and TRBJ2-3; 8 bases line up with TRBD2. CDR1 and CDR2 (germline): SGHAT, FQNNGV. The CDR3 runs 17 residues. V lost 4 bases and J lost 2; bases outside the gene matches: 11. In DNA form, the CDR3 reads TGTGCCAGCAGCTCTACTGCCCGGACTAGCTCCACAGATACGCAGTATTTT. Amino acids: CASSSTARTSSTDTQYF.

As concerns this clonotype: At one boundary the junction diverges from the germline segment, which might be a read error. V and J are TRBV12-3 or TRBV12-4 and TRBJ2-7; 12 bases map to TRBD2. This CDR3 comprises 17 residues. CDR3 nucleotides: TGTACCAGCAGTTTAGCCGTGACTAGCGGGAGCATCTACGAGCAGTACTTC. Translating it yields CTSSLAVTSGSIYEQYF.

This clonotype was seen many times. CDR3 nucleotide sequence: TGTGCCAGCAGTCCAGGGGATACGCAGTATTTT. It yields the protein CASSPGDTQYF. The genes are TRBV12-3 or TRBV12-4 and TRBJ2-3; D possibly corresponds to TRBD1 (5 bases). The CDR3 spans 11 residues. The germline V and J ends were trimmed by 5 bases and 6 bases, with 6 bases remaining between them.

This chain links TRBV11-2 with TRBJ2-7, with TRBD1 matching over 7 bases. The CDR3 covers 15 residues. The V gene end was trimmed by 1 base and the J gene end by 4 bases; junction bases not matched to a gene: 7. From germline, CDR1 is SGHAT and CDR2 FQNNGV. In nucleotides, the CDR3 is TGTGCCAGCAGCTTAGGACAGGGAATAACTTACGAGCAGTACTTC. As protein: CASSLGQGITYEQYF. The full variable domain, with the rest looked up from reference TRBV11-2 and TRBJ2-7, is EAGVAQSPRYKIIEKRQSVAFWCNPISGHATLYWYQQILGQGPKLLIQFQNNGVVDDSQLPKDRFSAERLKGVDSTLKIQPAKLEDSAVYLCASSLGQGITYEQYFGPGTRLTVT.